This is a list of T cell receptor beta chains from one sample in a study of blood T cell repertoires in COVID-19. Sequenced by immunoSEQ multiplex PCR; TCRdb stores in-frame clones only, minus some. The profile shows roughly 110,000 clones, about 87% of them singletons. Material: peripheral blood. The receptors were gathered from a man aged 45 to 65 with active or convalescent COVID-19. Both conserved end residues are part of each CDR3. D genes are given only for firm matches. Clone size is stated in some rows and not others, as once, few, many or a class when expanded.

j_call: TRBJ1-5; clone_size: -; cdr3_length: 15; v_call: TRBV28; d_call: -; cdr3_nt: TGTGCCAGCAGCCCGGTGGCGGGTAGCAATCAGCCCCAGCATTTT; cdr3_aa: CASSPVAGSNQPQHF
j_call: TRBJ1-2; clone_size: -; cdr3_length: 14; v_call: TRBV6-5; d_call: TRBD1; cdr3_nt: TGTGCCAGCAGTACCAGACAGGGCCTCTATGGCTACACCTTC; cdr3_aa: CASSTRQGLYGYTF
j_call: TRBJ2-7; clone_size: once; cdr3_length: 14; v_call: TRBV9; d_call: TRBD1; cdr3_nt: TGTGCCAGCAGCTCAGGGGGAACCCACTACGAGCAGTACTTC; cdr3_aa: CASSSGGTHYEQYF
j_call: TRBJ2-1; clone_size: -; cdr3_length: 20; v_call: TRBV29-1; d_call: TRBD2; cdr3_nt: TGCAGCGTTAGAACGCCGGGACAGAAGACTAGCGGGAGGTTTTACAATGAGCAGTTCTTC; cdr3_aa: CSVRTPGQKTSGRFYNEQFF
j_call: TRBJ1-3; clone_size: few; cdr3_length: 14; v_call: TRBV27; d_call: -; cdr3_nt: TGTGCCAGCAGTTTATCTAGGGGGGGAAACACCATATATTTT; cdr3_aa: CASSLSRGGNTIYF
j_call: TRBJ2-7; clone_size: -; cdr3_length: 16; v_call: TRBV7-6; d_call: TRBD2; cdr3_nt: TGTGCCAGCAGCCGTGGGTCGGGAGGGAGTATCTACGAGCAGTACTTC; cdr3_aa: CASSRGSGGSIYEQYF
j_call: TRBJ2-7; clone_size: -; cdr3_length: 14; v_call: TRBV19; d_call: TRBD1; cdr3_nt: TGTGCCAGTCGCAAAGGACAGGGATTCCACGAGCAGTACTTC; cdr3_aa: CASRKGQGFHEQYF
j_call: TRBJ1-6; clone_size: -; cdr3_length: 15; v_call: TRBV6-5; d_call: TRBD1; cdr3_nt: TGTGCCAGCAGTTACTTCGACAGGGGGGGTTCACCCCTCCACTTT; cdr3_aa: CASSYFDRGGSPLHF
j_call: TRBJ2-1; clone_size: -; cdr3_length: 15; v_call: TRBV6-2/TRBV6-3; d_call: -; cdr3_nt: TGTGCCAGCAGTTACGGCGATAGCGGTAAAGATGAGCAGTTCTTC; cdr3_aa: CASSYGDSGKDEQFF
j_call: TRBJ1-5; clone_size: -; cdr3_length: 14; v_call: TRBV20-1; d_call: TRBD1; cdr3_nt: TGCAGTGCTAGTTACAGGGGACCGGATCAGCCCCAGCATTTT; cdr3_aa: CSASYRGPDQPQHF
j_call: TRBJ1-5; clone_size: few; cdr3_length: 14; v_call: TRBV11-2; d_call: TRBD1; cdr3_nt: TGTGCCAGCAGCTTGCAGGGGGCTCAGCAGCCCCAGCATTTT; cdr3_aa: CASSLQGAQQPQHF
j_call: TRBJ2-2; clone_size: -; cdr3_length: 14; v_call: TRBV28; d_call: TRBD1; cdr3_nt: TGTGCCATCTACGGACAGGGGCGGACCGGGGAGCTGTTTTTT; cdr3_aa: CAIYGQGRTGELFF
j_call: TRBJ2-7; clone_size: -; cdr3_length: 17; v_call: TRBV28; d_call: TRBD1; cdr3_nt: TGTGCCAGCAGTCCCCCAATAGACGGGACAGGGGGCTACGAGCAGTACTTC; cdr3_aa: CASSPPIDGTGGYEQYF
j_call: TRBJ1-2; clone_size: -; cdr3_length: 15; v_call: TRBV19; d_call: TRBD1; cdr3_nt: TGTGCCAGTAGTTCCTCCCCCGGGACAGTCTATGGCTACACCTTC; cdr3_aa: CASSSSPGTVYGYTF
j_call: TRBJ2-7; clone_size: -; cdr3_length: 13; v_call: TRBV6-6; d_call: -; cdr3_nt: TGTGCCAGCAGGGAGGGACAGCATGACGAGCAGTACTTC; cdr3_aa: CASREGQHDEQYF
j_call: TRBJ2-3; clone_size: few; cdr3_length: 15; v_call: TRBV19; d_call: TRBD2; cdr3_nt: TGTGCCTCCCAGGGACTAGCGGGAGGGCCGAATACGCAGTATTTT; cdr3_aa: CASQGLAGGPNTQYF
j_call: TRBJ2-7; clone_size: once; cdr3_length: 13; v_call: TRBV27; d_call: -; cdr3_nt: TGTGCCAGCCAGAAGGGACATTCCTACGAGCAGTACTTC; cdr3_aa: CASQKGHSYEQYF
j_call: TRBJ2-7; clone_size: -; cdr3_length: 13; v_call: TRBV6-5; d_call: -; cdr3_nt: TGTGCCAGCAGCCGCTGGGGCGAGACCGAGCAGTACTTC; cdr3_aa: CASSRWGETEQYF
j_call: TRBJ2-7; clone_size: once; cdr3_length: 13; v_call: TRBV29-1; d_call: -; cdr3_nt: TGCAGCGTTAAGGTACTGGGGAGCTCCGAGCAGTACTTC; cdr3_aa: CSVKVLGSSEQYF
j_call: TRBJ2-1; clone_size: few; cdr3_length: 20; v_call: TRBV21-1; d_call: -; cdr3_nt: TGTGCCAGCAGCAAACAGATAGCGGGAGATCCCCCGAAACTGGACAATGAGCAGTTCTTC; cdr3_aa: CASSKQIAGDPPKLDNEQFF
j_call: TRBJ2-5; clone_size: -; cdr3_length: 15; v_call: TRBV18; d_call: TRBD2; cdr3_nt: TGTGCCAGCTCTACACTAGCGGGAGAAGGGGAGACCCAGTACTTC; cdr3_aa: CASSTLAGEGETQYF
j_call: TRBJ2-1; clone_size: -; cdr3_length: 15; v_call: TRBV10-3; d_call: -; cdr3_nt: TGTGCCATCAGTGAGCGAGGGCTCTCCTACAATGAGCAGTTCTTC; cdr3_aa: CAISERGLSYNEQFF
j_call: TRBJ1-5; clone_size: -; cdr3_length: 15; v_call: TRBV6-2/TRBV6-3; d_call: TRBD1; cdr3_nt: TGTGCCAGCAGTACCGGGACAGGGGGCGGTCAGCCCCAGCATTTT; cdr3_aa: CASSTGTGGGQPQHF
j_call: TRBJ2-5; clone_size: -; cdr3_length: 15; v_call: TRBV6-5; d_call: TRBD1; cdr3_nt: TGTGCCAGCAGTCACCAGACAGGGGGCTGGGAGACCCAGTACTTC; cdr3_aa: CASSHQTGGWETQYF